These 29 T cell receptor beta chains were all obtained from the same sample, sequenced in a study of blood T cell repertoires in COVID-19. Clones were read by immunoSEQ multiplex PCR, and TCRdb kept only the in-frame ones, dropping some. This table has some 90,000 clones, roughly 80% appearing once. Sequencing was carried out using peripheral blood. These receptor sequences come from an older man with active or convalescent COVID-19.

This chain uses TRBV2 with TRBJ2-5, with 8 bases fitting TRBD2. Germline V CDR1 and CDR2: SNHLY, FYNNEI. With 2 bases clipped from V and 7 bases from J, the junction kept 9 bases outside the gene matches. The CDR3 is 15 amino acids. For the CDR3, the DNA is TGTGCCAGCAGTGAACTGCGGGGGGCGCAGGTGACCCAGTACTTC. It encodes CASSELRGAQVTQYF.

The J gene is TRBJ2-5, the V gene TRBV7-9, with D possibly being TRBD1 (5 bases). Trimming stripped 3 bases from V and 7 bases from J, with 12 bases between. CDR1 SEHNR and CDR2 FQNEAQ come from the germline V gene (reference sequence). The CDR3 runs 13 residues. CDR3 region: CASSFSPQGTQYF. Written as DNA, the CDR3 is TGTGCCAGCAGCTTCTCCCCCCAGGGGACCCAGTACTTC.

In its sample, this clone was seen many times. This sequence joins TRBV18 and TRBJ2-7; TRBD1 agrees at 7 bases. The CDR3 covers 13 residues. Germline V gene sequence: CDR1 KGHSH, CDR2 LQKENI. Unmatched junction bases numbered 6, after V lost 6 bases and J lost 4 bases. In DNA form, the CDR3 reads TGTGCCAGCTCGGGGACAGTCGGATACGAGCAGTACTTC. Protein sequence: CASSGTVGYEQYF.

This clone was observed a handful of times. CDR3 residues: CASRLSGPSTDTQYF. As DNA, the CDR3 is TGCGCCAGCAGGCTCAGCGGCCCTAGCACAGATACGCAGTATTTT. The chain has TRBV5-1 and TRBJ2-3; possibly TRBD2 for D (5 bases). Germline-derived CDR1 and CDR2 are SGHRS and YFSETQ. V lost 5 bases to trimming and J lost 0 bases, with 13 bases between them. The CDR3 has 15 residues.

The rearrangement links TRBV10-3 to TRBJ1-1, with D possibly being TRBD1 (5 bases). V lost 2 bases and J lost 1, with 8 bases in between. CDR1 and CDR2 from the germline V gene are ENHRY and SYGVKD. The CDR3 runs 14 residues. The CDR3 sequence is CAISETGRNTEAFF. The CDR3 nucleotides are TGTGCCATCAGTGAGACAGGCAGGAACACTGAAGCTTTCTTT.

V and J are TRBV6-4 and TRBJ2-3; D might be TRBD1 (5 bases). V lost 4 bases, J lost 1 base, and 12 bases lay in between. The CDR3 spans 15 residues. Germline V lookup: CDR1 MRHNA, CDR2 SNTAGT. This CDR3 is CASSAQGTRTDTQYF. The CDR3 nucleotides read TGTGCCAGCAGTGCTCAGGGTACTCGCACAGATACGCAGTATTTT.

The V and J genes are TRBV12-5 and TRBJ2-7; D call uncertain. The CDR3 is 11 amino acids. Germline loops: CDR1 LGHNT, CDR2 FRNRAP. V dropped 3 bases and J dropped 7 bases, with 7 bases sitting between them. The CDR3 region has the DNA TGTGCTAGTGGTTTTAGGCGGGAGCAGTACTTC. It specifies CASGFRREQYF.

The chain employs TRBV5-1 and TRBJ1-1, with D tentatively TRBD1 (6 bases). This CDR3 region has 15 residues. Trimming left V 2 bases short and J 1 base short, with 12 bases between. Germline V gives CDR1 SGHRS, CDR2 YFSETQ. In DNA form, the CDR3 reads TGCGCCAGCAGCTTAGCAGGGGTAGGGAACACTGAAGCTTTCTTT. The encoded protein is CASSLAGVGNTEAFF.

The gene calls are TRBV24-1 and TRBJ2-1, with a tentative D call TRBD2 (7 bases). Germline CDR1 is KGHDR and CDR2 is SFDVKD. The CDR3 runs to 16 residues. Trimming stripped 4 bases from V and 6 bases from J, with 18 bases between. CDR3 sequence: CATSDTTPGGLNEQFF. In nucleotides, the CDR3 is TGTGCCACCAGTGACACCACTCCGGGGGGCCTCAATGAGCAGTTCTTC.

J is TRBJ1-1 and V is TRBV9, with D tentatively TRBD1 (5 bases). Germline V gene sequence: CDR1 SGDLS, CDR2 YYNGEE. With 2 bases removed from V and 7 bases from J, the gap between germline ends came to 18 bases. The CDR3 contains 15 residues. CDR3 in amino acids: CASSVGPERSSEAFF. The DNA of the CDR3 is TGTGCCAGCAGCGTGGGGCCAGAAAGAAGTAGTGAAGCTTTCTTT.

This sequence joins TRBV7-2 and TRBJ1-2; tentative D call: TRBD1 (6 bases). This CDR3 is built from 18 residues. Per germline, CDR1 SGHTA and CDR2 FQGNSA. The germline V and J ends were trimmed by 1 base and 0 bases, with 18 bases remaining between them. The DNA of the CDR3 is TGTGCCAGCAGCTTAGTTCCCGGGGGGGCCGGATCTAACTATGGCTACACCTTC. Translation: CASSLVPGGAGSNYGYTF.

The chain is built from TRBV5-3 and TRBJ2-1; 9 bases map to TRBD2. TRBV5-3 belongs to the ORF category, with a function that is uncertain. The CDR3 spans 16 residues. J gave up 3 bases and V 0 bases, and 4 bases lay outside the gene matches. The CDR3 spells CARSLATSGHYNEQFF. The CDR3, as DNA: TGTGCCAGAAGCTTGGCGACTAGCGGACACTACAATGAGCAGTTCTTC.

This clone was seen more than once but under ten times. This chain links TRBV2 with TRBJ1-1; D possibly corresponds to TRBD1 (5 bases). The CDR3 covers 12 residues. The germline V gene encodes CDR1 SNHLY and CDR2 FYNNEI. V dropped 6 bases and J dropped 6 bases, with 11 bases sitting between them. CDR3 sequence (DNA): TGTGCCAGCAGCGACGCGGGGGCTGAAGCTTTCTTT. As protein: CASSDAGAEAFF.

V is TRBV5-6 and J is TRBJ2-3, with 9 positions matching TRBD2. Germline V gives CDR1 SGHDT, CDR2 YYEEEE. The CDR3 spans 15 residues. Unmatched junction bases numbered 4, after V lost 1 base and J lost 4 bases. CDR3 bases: TGTGCCAGCAGCTTGTTCAGCGGGGGGTCAGATACGCAGTATTTT. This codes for CASSLFSGGSDTQYF.

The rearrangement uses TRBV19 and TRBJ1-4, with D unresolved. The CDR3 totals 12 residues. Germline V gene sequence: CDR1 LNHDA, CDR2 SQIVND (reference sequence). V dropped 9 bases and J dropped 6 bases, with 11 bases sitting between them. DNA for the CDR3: TGTGCCAGCCGGGATGAAGATGAAAAACTGTTTTTT. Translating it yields CASRDEDEKLFF.

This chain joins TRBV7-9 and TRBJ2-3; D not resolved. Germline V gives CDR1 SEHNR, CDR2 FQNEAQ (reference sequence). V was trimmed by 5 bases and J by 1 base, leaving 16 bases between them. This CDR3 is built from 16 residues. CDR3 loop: CASSPLLARGTDTQYF. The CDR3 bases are TGTGCCAGCAGCCCCCTTTTAGCCCGGGGCACAGATACGCAGTATTTT. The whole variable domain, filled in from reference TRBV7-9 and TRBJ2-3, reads DTGVSQNPRHKITKRGQNVTFRCDPISEHNRLYWYRQTLGQGPEFLTYFQNEAQLEKSRLLSDRFSAERPKGSFSTLEIQRTEQGDSAMYLCASSPLLARGTDTQYFGPGTRLTVL.

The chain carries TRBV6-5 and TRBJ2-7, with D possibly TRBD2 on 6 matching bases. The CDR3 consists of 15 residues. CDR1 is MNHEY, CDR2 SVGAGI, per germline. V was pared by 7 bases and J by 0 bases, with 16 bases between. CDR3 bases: TGTGCCAGCAAACAGTGGTTCGGGGGCTCCTACGAGCAGTACTTC. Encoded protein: CASKQWFGGSYEQYF.

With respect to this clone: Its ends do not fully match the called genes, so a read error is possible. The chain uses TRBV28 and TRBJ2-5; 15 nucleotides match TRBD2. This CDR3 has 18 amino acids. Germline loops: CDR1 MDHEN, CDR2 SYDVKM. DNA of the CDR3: TGTGCCAGCAAACAAGGACTAGCGGGGGGGAGGCCTCAAGGGACCCAGTACTTC. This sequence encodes CASKQGLAGGRPQGTQYF.

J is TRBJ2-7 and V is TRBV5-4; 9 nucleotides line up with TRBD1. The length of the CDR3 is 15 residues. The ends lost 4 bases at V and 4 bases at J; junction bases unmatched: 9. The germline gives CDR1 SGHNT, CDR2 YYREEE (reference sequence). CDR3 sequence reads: CASSKQGAGHYEQYF. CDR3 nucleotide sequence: TGTGCCAGCAGCAAACAGGGGGCCGGTCATTACGAGCAGTACTTC.

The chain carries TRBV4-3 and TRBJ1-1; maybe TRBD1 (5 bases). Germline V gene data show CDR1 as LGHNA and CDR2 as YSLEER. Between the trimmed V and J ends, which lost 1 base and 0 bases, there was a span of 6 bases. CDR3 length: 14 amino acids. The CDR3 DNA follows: TGCGCCAGCAGCCAAGCAGGGATGAACACTGAAGCTTTCTTT. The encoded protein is CASSQAGMNTEAFF.

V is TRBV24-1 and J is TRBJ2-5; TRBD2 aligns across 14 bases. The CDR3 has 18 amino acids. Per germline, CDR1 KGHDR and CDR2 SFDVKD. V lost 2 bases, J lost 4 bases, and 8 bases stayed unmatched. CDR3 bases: TGTGCCACCAGTGATTCCGGGACTAGCGGGGGCCTAGGAGAGACCCAGTACTTC. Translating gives CATSDSGTSGGLGETQYF.

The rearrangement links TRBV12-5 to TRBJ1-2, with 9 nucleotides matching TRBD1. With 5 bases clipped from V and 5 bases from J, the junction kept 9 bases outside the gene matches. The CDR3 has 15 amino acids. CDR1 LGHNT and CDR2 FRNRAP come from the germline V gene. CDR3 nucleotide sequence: TGTGCTAGTGGTGGGGACACAGGGGGCGGGTATGGCTACACCTTC. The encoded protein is CASGGDTGGGYGYTF.

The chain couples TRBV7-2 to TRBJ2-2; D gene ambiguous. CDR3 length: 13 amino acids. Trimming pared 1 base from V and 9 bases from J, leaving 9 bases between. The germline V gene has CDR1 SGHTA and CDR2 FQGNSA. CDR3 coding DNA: TGTGCCAGCAGCTTAGATTTATGGCGGGAGCTGTTTTTT. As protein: CASSLDLWRELFF. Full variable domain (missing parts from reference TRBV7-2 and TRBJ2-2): GAGVSQSPSNKVTEKGKDVELRCDPISGHTALYWYRQSLGQGLEFLIYFQGNSAPDKSGLPSDRFSAERTGGSVSTLTIQRTQQEDSAVYLCASSLDLWRELFFGEGSRLTVL.

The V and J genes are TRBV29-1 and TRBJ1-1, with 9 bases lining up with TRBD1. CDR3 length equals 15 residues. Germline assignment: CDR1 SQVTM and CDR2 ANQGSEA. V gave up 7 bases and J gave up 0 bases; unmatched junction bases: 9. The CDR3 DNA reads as TGCAGCGCCACTCCCGGGACAGGGATGAACACTGAAGCTTTCTTT. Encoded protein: CSATPGTGMNTEAFF. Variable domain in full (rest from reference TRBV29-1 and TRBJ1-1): SAVISQKPSRDICQRGTSLTIQCQVDSQVTMMFWYRQQPGQSLTLIATANQGSEATYESGFVIDKFPISRPNLTFSTLTVSNMSPEDSSIYLCSATPGTGMNTEAFFGQGTRLTVV.

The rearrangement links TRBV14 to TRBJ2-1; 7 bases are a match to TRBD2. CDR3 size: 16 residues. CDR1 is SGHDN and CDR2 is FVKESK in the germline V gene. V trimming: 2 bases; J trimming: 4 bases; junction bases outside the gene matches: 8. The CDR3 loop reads CASSQLTGGKYNEQFF. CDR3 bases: TGTGCCAGCAGCCAATTAACCGGGGGGAAATACAATGAGCAGTTCTTC.

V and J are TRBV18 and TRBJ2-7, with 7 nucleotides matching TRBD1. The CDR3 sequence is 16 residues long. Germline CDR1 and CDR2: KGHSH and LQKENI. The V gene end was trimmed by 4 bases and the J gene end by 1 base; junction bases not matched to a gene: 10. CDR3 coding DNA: TGTGCCAGCTCACTTTTCCGGGACAGTAATTCCTACGAGCAGTACTTC. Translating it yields CASSLFRDSNSYEQYF.

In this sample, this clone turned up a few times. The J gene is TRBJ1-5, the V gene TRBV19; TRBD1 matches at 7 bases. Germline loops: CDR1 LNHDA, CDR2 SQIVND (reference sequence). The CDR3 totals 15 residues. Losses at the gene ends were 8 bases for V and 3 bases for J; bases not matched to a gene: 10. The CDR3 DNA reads TGTGCCAGTGGCTCCGGGACAGCGATCAATCAGCCCCAGCATTTT. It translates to CASGSGTAINQPQHF. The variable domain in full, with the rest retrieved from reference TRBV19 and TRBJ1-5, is DGGITQSPKYLFRKEGQNVTLSCEQNLNHDAMYWYRQDPGQGLRLIYYSQIVNDFQKGDIAEGYSVSREKKESFPLTVTSAQKNPTAFYLCASGSGTAINQPQHFGDGTRLSIL.

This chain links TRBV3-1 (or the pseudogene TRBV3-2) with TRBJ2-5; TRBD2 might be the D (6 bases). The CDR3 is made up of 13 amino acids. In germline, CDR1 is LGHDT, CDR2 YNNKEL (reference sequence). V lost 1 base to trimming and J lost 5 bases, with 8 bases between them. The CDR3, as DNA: TGTGCCAGCAGCCAAGGGGCGGGGGAGACCCAGTACTTC. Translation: CASSQGAGETQYF.

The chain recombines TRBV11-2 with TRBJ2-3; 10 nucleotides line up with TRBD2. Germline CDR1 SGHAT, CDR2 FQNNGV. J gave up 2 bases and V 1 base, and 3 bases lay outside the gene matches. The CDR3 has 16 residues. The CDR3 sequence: CASSLVAGGTTDTQYF. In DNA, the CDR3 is TGTGCCAGCAGCTTAGTAGCGGGGGGTACCACAGATACGCAGTATTTT.